This T cell receptor beta chain was identified during a study of blood T cell repertoires in COVID-19. Across the whole study: COVID-19 samples from acute and convalescent phases originated in the United States, Italy and Spain. Sources were T cells, B-cell-depleted T cells, or PBMCs; the material itself was cDNA or gDNA.

Per the original methods: Amplified reference gene primers provided the basis for estimating nucleated cell counts. Produced via immunoSEQ multiplex PCR; TCRdb's table is partial and in-frame only. That table furnishes V, J and clone size, whereas the DNA furnished D and trimming. The profile covers about 140,000 clones, with roughly four fifths appearing a single time and roughly 4% taken by the ten largest. J gave up 10 bases and V 7 bases, and 7 bases lay outside the gene matches. The germline V gene has CDR1 SNHLY and CDR2 FYNNEI. The CDR3 extends over 14 amino acids. The sequence came from a woman older than 75 with acute or convalescent COVID-19. This chain joins TRBV2 and TRBJ1-6; 10 bases fit TRBD1. The material sequenced was peripheral blood. The chain's CDR3 is CASTDDRGLSPLHF. CDR3 nucleotides: TGTGCCAGCACCGACGACAGGGGGCTCTCACCCCTCCACTTT.